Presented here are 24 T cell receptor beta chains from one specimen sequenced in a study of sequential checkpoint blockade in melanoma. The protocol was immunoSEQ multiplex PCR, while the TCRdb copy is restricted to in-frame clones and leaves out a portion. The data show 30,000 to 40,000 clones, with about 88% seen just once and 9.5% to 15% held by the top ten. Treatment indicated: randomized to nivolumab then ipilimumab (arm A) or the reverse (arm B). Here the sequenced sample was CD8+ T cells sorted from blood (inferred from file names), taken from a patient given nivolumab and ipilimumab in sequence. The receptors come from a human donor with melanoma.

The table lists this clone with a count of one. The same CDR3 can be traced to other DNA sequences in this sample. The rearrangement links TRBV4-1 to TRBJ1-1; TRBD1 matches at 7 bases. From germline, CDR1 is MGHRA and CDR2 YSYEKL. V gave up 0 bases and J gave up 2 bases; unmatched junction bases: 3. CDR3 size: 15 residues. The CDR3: CASSQDSGGNTEAFF. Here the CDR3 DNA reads TGCGCCAGCAGCCAAGATTCAGGGGGAAACACTGAAGCTTTCTTT.

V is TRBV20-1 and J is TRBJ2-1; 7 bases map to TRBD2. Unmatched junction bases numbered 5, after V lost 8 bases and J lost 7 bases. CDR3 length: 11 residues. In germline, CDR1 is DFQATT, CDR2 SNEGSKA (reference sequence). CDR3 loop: CSTREWNEQFF. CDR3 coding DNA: TGCAGTACGCGGGAGTGGAATGAGCAGTTCTTC.

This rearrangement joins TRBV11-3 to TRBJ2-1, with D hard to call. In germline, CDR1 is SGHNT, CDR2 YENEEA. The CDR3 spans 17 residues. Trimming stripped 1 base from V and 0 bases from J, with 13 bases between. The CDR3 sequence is CASSLGVVWSSYNEQFF. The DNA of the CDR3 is TGTGCCAGCAGCTTAGGGGTTGTGTGGAGCTCCTACAATGAGCAGTTCTTC. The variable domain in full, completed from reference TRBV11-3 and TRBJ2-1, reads EAGVVQSPRYKIIEKKQPVAFWCNPISGHNTLYWYLQNLGQGPELLIRYENEEAVDDSQLPKDRFSAERLKGVDSTLKIQPAELGDSAVYLCASSLGVVWSSYNEQFFGPGTRLTVL.

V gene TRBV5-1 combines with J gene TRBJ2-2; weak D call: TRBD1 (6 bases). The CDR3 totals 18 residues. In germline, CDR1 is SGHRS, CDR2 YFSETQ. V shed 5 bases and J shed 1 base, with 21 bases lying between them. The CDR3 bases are TGCGCCAGCAGAGGGACACCCTGGCCCATGGGGAACACCGGGGAGCTGTTTTTT. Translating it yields CASRGTPWPMGNTGELFF.

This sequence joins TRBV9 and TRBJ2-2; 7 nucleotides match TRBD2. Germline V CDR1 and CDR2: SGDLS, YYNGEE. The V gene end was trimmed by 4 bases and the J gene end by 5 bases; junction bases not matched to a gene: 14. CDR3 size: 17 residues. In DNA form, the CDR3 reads TGTGCCAGCAGCCCCCATCAAGCGGGGCCGGAGACCGGGGAGCTGTTTTTT. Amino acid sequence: CASSPHQAGPETGELFF.

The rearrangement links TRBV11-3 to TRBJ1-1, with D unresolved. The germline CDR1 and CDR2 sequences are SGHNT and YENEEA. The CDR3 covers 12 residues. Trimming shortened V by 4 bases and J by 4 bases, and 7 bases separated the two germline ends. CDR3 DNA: TGTGCCAGCAGCTCCGCCAGCACTGAAGCTTTCTTT. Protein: CASSSASTEAFF.

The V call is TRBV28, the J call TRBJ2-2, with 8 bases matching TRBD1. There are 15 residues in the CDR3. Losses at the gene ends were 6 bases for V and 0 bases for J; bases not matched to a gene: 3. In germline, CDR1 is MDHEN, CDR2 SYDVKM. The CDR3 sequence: CASRSGGSNTGELFF. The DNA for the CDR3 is TGTGCCAGCAGGTCAGGGGGCTCGAACACCGGGGAGCTGTTTTTT.

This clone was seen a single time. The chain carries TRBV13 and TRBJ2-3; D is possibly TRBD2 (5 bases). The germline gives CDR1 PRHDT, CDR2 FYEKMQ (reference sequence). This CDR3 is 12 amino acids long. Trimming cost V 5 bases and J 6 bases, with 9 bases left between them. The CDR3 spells CASSPERDTQYF. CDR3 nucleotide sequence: TGTGCCAGCAGCCCCGAGCGGGATACGCAGTATTTT.

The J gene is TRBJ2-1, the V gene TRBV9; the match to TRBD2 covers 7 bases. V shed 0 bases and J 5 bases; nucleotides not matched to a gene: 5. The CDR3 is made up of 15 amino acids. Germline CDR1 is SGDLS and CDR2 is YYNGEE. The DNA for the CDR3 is TGTGCCAGCAGCGTAGGCACTAGCGCCAACAATGAGCAGTTCTTC. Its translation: CASSVGTSANNEQFF.

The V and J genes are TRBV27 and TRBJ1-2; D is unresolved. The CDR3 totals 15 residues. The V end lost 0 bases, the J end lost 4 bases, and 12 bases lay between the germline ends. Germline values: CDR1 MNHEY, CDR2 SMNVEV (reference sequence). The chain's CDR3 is CASSLSALPIYGYTF. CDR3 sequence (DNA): TGTGCCAGCAGTTTATCAGCACTACCAATCTATGGCTACACCTTC.

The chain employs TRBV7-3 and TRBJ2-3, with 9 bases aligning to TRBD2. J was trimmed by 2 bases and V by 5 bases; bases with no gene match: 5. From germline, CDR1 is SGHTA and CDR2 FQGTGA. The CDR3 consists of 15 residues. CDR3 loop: CASSPLAGATDTQYF. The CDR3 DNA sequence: TGTGCCAGCAGCCCCTTAGCGGGAGCCACAGATACGCAGTATTTT.

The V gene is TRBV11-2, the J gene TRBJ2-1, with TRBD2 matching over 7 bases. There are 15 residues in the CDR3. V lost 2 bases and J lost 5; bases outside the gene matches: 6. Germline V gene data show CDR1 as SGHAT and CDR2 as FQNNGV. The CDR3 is CASSLKSSGDNEQFF. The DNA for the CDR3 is TGTGCCAGCAGCTTAAAGTCTAGCGGAGACAATGAGCAGTTCTTC.

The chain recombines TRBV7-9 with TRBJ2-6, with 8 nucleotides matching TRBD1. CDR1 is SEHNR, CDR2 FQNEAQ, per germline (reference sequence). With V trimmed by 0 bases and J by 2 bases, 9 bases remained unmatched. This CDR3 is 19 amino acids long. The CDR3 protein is CASSLARTGLMAGANVLTF. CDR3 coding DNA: TGTGCCAGCAGCTTAGCGAGGACAGGGTTGATGGCTGGGGCCAACGTCCTGACTTTC.

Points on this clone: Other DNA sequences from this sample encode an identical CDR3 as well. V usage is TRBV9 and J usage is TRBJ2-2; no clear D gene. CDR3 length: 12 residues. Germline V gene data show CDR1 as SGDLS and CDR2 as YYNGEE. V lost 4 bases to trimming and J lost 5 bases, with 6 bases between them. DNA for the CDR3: TGTGCCAGCAGCACGAGTACCGGGGAGCTGTTTTTT. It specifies CASSTSTGELFF.

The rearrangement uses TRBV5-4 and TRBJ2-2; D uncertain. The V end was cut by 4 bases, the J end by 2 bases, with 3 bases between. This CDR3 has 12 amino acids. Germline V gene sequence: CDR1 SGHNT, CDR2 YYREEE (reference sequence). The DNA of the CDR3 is TGTGCCAGCAGCGGCAACACCGGGGAGCTGTTTTTT. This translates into CASSGNTGELFF.

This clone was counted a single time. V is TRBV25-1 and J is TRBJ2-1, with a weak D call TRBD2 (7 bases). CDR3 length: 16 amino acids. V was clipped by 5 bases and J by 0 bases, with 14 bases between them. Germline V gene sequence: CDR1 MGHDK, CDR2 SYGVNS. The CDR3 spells CASSPLGGASYNEQFF. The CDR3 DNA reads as TGTGCCAGCAGTCCCCTGGGGGGGGCCTCCTACAATGAGCAGTTCTTC.

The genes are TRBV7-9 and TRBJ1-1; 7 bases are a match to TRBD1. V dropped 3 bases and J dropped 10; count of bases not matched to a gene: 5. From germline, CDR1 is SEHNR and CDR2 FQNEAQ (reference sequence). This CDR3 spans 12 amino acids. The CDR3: CASSFGTDRAFF. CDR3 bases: TGTGCCAGCAGCTTCGGGACAGATAGAGCTTTCTTT.

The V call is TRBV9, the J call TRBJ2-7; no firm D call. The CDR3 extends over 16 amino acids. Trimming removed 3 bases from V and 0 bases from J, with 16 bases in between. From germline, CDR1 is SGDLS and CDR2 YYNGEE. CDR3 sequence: CASSDSPQKSSYEQYF. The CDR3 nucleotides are TGTGCCAGCAGCGATTCCCCACAGAAGAGCTCCTACGAGCAGTACTTC.

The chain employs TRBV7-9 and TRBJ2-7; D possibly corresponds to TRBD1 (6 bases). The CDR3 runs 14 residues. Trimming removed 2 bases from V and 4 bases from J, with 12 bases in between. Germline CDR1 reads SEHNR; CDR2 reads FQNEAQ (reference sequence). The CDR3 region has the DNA TGTGCCAGCAGCTTAACAGGGATTTATTACGAGCAGTACTTC. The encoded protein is CASSLTGIYYEQYF.

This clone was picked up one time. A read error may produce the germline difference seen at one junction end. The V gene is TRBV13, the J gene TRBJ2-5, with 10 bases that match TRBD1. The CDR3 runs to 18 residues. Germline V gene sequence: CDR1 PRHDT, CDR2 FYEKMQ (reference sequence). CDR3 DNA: TGTGCCGGCAGCTCCAGGAGCGGACAGGGGGAGCTACAAGAGACCCAGTACTTC. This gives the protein CAGSSRSGQGELQETQYF.

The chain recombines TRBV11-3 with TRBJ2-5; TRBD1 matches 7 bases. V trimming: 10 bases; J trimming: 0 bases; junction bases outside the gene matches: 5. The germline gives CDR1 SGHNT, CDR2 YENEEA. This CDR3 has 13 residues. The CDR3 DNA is TGTGCCACCCGGGACAGAAACCAAGAGACCCAGTACTTC. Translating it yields CATRDRNQETQYF.

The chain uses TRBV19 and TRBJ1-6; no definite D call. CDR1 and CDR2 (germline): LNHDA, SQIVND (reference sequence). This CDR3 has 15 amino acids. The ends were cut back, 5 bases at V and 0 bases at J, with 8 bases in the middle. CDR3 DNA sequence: TGTGCCAGTAGTGTCGTCGTCTCCTATAATTCACCCCTCCACTTT. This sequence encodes CASSVVVSYNSPLHF.

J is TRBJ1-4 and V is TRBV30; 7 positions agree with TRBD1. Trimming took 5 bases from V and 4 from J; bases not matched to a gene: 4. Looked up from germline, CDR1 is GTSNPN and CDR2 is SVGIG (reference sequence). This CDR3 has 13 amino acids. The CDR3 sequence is CAWEDRLNEKLFF. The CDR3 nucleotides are TGTGCCTGGGAGGACAGGCTTAATGAAAAACTGTTTTTT.

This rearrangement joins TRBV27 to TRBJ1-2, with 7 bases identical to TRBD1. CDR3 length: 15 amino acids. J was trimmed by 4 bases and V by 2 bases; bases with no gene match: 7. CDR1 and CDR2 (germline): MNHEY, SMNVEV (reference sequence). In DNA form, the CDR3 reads TGTGCCAGCAGTTTAAGGGGGCGACAGGTCTATGGCTACACCTTC. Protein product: CASSLRGRQVYGYTF.